The source of this T cell receptor (beta chain) is a study of T cells in Graves' hyperthyroidism and ophthalmopathy. This clonotype was detected many times. The CDR3 extends over 15 amino acids. V dropped 2 bases and J dropped 4 bases, with 14 bases sitting between them. The CDR3 regions of TCR beta were amplified from RNA transcripts. The HTBI primer set served for first-round RT-PCR of the TCR CDR3. TCRdb processed the multiplex PCR reads anew with MiXCR; each CDR3 protein has one entry. Of about 380,000 distinct CDR3 sequences listed, about 15% are singletons. The TCR was taken from a woman aged 55-70 years with Graves' hyperthyroidism. The chain joins TRBV12-3 or TRBV12-4 to TRBJ1-1; no definite D call. Sequenced material: blood. CDR3 loop: CASSLSASRGTEAFF. The CDR3 region has the DNA TGTGCCAGCAGTTTAAGCGCCAGCCGGGGCACTGAAGCTTTCTTT.